A selection of T cell receptor beta chains follows, all from one sample in a study of HIV-infected patients and healthy controls. TCRdb independently ran MiXCR on the 5' RACE reads; one entry per CDR3 protein. The sample gives 3,500 to 4,500 distinct CDR3 sequences, 7% to 9.5% of which show up once; approximately 41% is in the top ten. The specimen was blood, collected during antiretroviral therapy. The receptors here all came from an adult with HIV infection. Both conserved end residues are part of each CDR3. D genes are given only for firm matches. Size is omitted from some rows. Given values are once, few, many or a class for expanded clones.

>medium-sized|-|TRBV20-1|TRBJ2-1
TGCAGTGCACAAACCGAGCGGAACTACAATGAGCAGTTCTTC
CSAQTERNYNEQFF
>-|TRBD1|TRBV12-3/TRBV12-4|TRBJ1-2
TGTGCCAGCAGCCCCACAGGGGGTAACTATGGCTACACCTTC
CASSPTGGNYGYTF
>medium-sized|-|TRBV3-1|TRBJ2-3
TGTGCCAGCAGCCAGGCAGAAGCGGGTACGCAGTATTTT
CASSQAEAGTQYF
>-|-|TRBV6-5|TRBJ1-5
TGTGCCAGCAGTCACAATTTAAATTTTAATCAGCCCCAGCATTTT
CASSHNLNFNQPQHF
>medium-sized|-|TRBV5-1|TRBJ2-3
TGCGCCAGCGCTCCGAGACAGCCCACAGATACGCAGTATTTT
CASAPRQPTDTQYF
>medium-sized|-|TRBV6-5|TRBJ1-1
TGTGCCAGCTCTGGAACGAAGAACACTGAAGCTTTCTTT
CASSGTKNTEAFF
>many|-|TRBV7-2|TRBJ1-1
TGTGCCAGCAGCCCCTCAGGGTTCAACATCGTGGAAAACACTGAAGCTTTCTTT
CASSPSGFNIVENTEAFF
>many|-|TRBV6-1|TRBJ2-2
TGTGCCAGCAGTGAAGCGGGCTCCCCCTTGGGGGAGCTGTTTTTT
CASSEAGSPLGELFF
>few|TRBD1|TRBV6-1|TRBJ2-1
TGTGCCAGCACTTGGACAGGTGCTTCCTACAATGAGCAGTTCTTC
CASTWTGASYNEQFF
>-|-|TRBV6-1|TRBJ2-7
TGTGCCAGCAGTGATGTGTACGAGCAGTACTTC
CASSDVYEQYF
>-|-|TRBV24-1|TRBJ2-3
TGTGCCACCAGTGGGGGTAGCGTGGATACGCAGTATTTT
CATSGGSVDTQYF
>-|TRBD2|TRBV18|TRBJ2-3
TGTGCCAGCTCACCCGCTGCCCTTCGACTAGCGGGGATGACTAGCACAGATACGCAGTATTTT
CASSPAALRLAGMTSTDTQYF
>many|-|TRBV12-3/TRBV12-4|TRBJ2-7
TGTGCCAGCAGCGATATGACAGTTGACGAGCAGTACTTC
CASSDMTVDEQYF
>many|-|TRBV7-9|TRBJ2-7
TGTGCCAGCAGCTTGGCCACACTACATTCCGCCTACGAGCAGTACTTC
CASSLATLHSAYEQYF
>many|-|TRBV18|TRBJ2-2
TGTGCAGGTCAAAACACCGGGGAGCTGTTTTTT
CAGQNTGELFF
>medium-sized|-|TRBV5-6|TRBJ1-1
TGTGCCAGCAGCTTGAGGCAGCTATACACTGAAGCTTTCTTT
CASSLRQLYTEAFF
>medium-sized|TRBD1|TRBV6-5|TRBJ2-2
TGTGCCAGCAGGGACGGACAGGGCACCGGGGAGCTGTTTTTT
CASRDGQGTGELFF